The rows below give T cell receptor beta chains drawn from one sample of a study of T cell responses to AZD1222 COVID-19 vaccine. Using immunoSEQ multiplex PCR, the repertoire was profiled, and TCRdb retains in-frame clones only, with some absent. The data contain approximately 64,000 clones, 84% of them singletons. This material consisted of peripheral blood, taken on day 0 of AZD1222 vaccination. These receptors were collected from an adult in good health. Both conserved end residues are part of each CDR3. The size of a clone is reported for some rows only, either as once, few or many, or as a class for expanded clones.

size	V	J	CDR3
few	TRBV5-1	TRBJ2-7	CASSLDRTSQYF
-	TRBV9	TRBJ1-3	CASSASLSGPGNTIYF
-	TRBV2	TRBJ1-2	CASRGTGRGNYGYTF
-	TRBV6-5	TRBJ2-7	CASFRDRVSYEQYF
-	TRBV27	TRBJ1-1	CASSLRPFNRGRGDEAFF
-	TRBV10-2	TRBJ1-1	CASSENSGITEAFF
-	TRBV5-1	TRBJ1-3	CASIPPRVTTIYF
-	TRBV3-1/TRBV3-2	TRBJ1-2	CASSHRGKANYGYTF
-	TRBV4-2	TRBJ2-1	CASSAPGENEQFF
-	TRBV28	TRBJ1-2	CASSPPGQGFNYGYTF
few	TRBV2	TRBJ2-3	CASSAQQGTDTQYF